This T cell receptor (beta chain) was found in a study of blood T cells in healthy people across ages. Study-level information: There was about one barcoded beta molecule captured by template switching per two T cells.

Study-level points and caveats: The study regarded diversity estimates from one million T cells as underestimates. Using unsorted PBMCs precluded a conclusive naive versus antigen-experienced comparison.

In germline, CDR1 is LGHNA, CDR2 YSLEER. CDR3 size: 14 residues. V was shortened by 1 base and J by 2 bases, with 9 bases between the two germline ends. A second PCR of about 7 to 12 cycles used a sample-barcoded 5' primer and a J-beta primer mix. One entry per CDR3 protein results from TCRdb running MiXCR on the 5' RACE reads. The sample records some 550,000 distinct CDR3 sequences, 47% being singletons. The draw of peripheral blood yielded ten milliliters from each donor. Points on this clonotype: Its antigen is unidentified.

Specimen: blood. The TCR originated in a man of 80 years or more in good health. The rearrangement uses TRBV4-3 and TRBJ2-7, with D perhaps matching TRBD1 (6 bases). This CDR3 reads CASSQVDRPYEQYF. In DNA, the CDR3 is TGCGCCAGCAGCCAAGTCGACAGGCCCTACGAGCAGTACTTC.